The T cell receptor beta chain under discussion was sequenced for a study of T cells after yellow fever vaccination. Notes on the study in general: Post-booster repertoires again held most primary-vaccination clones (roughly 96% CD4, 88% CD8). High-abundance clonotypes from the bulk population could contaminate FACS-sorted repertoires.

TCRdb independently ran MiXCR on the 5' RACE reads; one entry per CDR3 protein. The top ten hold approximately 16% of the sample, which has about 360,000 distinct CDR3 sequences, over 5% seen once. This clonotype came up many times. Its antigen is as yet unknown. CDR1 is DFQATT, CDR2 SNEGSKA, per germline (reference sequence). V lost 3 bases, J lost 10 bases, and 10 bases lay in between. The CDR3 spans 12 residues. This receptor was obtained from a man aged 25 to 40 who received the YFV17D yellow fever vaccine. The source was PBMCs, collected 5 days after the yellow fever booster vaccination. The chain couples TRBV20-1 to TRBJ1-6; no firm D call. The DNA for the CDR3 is TGCAGTGCTAGTGCTAGGGTCTCACCCCTCCACTTT. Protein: CSASARVSPLHF.